Below, 28 T cell receptor beta chains from the same sample are listed, as sequenced in a study of T cell responses to AZD1222 COVID-19 vaccine (dated by TCRdb to the early 2020s). What the time point label conveys for this sample: baseline before first vaccination. The treatment or condition label for this specimen denotes: meningococcal conjugate vaccine given as trial control. The library was obtained by the immunoSEQ multiplex PCR assay. TCRdb limited this immuneACCESS table to in-frame rearrangements with V and J called. A share of clones is missing; checked studies link under half to unresolved V genes, and the rest is unexplained. Recorded for this sample are around 88,000 clones; 88% of them occurred a single time. About a tenth of the sample lies in the top ten. The sequencing used peripheral blood, collected on day 0 of MenACWY control vaccination. Receptors were obtained from an adult in good health.

V usage is TRBV3-1 (or the pseudogene TRBV3-2) and J usage is TRBJ2-7; D is uncertain. CDR3 length: 12 amino acids. Trimming took off 1 base at V and 4 bases at J, with 5 bases between the two ends. Germline CDR1 and CDR2: LGHDT and YNNKEL (reference sequence). CDR3 coding DNA: TGTGCCAGCAGCCAAGCAGTGTACGAGCAGTACTTC. It is translated as CASSQAVYEQYF.

At least ten counts were recorded for this clone. V gene TRBV4-2 combines with J gene TRBJ2-7; the match to TRBD1 covers 11 bases. CDR3 size: 16 residues. The V gene's germline CDR1 is LGHNA and CDR2 YNFKEQ. J lost 5 bases, V lost 0 bases, and 6 bases had no gene match. CDR3 bases: TGTGCCAGCAGCCAAGAGGAAGGACAGGGGGCCAACGAGCAGTACTTC. It yields the protein CASSQEEGQGANEQYF.

The CDR3 spells CASSPGLADGETQYF. The CDR3 nucleotides are TGCGCCAGCAGCCCCGGGCTAGCGGACGGGGAGACCCAGTACTTC. This chain links TRBV5-1 with TRBJ2-5; 7 bases are shared with TRBD2. Germline V gene data show CDR1 as SGHRS and CDR2 as YFSETQ. V dropped 4 bases and J dropped 5; count of bases not matched to a gene: 11. The CDR3 is 15 amino acids. Variable domain in full (rest from reference TRBV5-1 and TRBJ2-5): KAGVTQTPRYLIKTRGQQVTLSCSPISGHRSVSWYQQTPGQGLQFLFEYFSETQRNKGNFPGRFSGRQFSNSRSEMNVSTLELGDSALYLCASSPGLADGETQYFGPGTRLLVL.

The rearrangement uses TRBV5-6 and TRBJ1-5, with 9 bases matching TRBD1. Trimming took 3 bases from V and 4 from J; bases not matched to a gene: 2. This CDR3 has 14 amino acids. Germline values: CDR1 SGHDT, CDR2 YYEEEE. As DNA, the CDR3 is TGTGCCAGCAGCTCCGACAGGGGGAATCAGCCCCAGCATTTT. The encoded protein is CASSSDRGNQPQHF. The full variable domain, completed using reference TRBV5-6 and TRBJ1-5, is DAGVTQSPTHLIKTRGQQVTLRCSPKSGHDTVSWYQQALGQGPQFIFQYYEEEERQRGNFPDRFSGHQFPNYSSELNVNALLLGDSALYLCASSSDRGNQPQHFGDGTRLSIL.

The rearrangement uses TRBV5-6 and TRBJ1-1; no clear D gene. CDR3 length equals 14 residues. Germline values: CDR1 SGHDT, CDR2 YYEEEE. Trimming stripped 3 bases from V and 4 bases from J, with 13 bases between. The CDR3 spells CASSSPTWSTEAFF. The CDR3 bases are TGTGCCAGCAGCTCGCCGACATGGAGCACTGAAGCTTTCTTT.

This chain connects TRBV12-3 or TRBV12-4 to TRBJ1-1; no clear D. Trimming cost V 1 base and J 11 bases, with 14 bases left between them. The CDR3 is made up of 13 amino acids. CDR3 coding DNA: TGTGCCAGCAGTTTAGGATTAGAGGGCGCGGCTTTCTTT. It is translated as CASSLGLEGAAFF.

This chain uses TRBV3-1 (or the pseudogene TRBV3-2) with TRBJ1-2; 7 nucleotides line up with TRBD1. Germline CDR1 LGHDT, CDR2 YNNKEL (reference sequence). After removal of 1 base from V and 7 bases from J, the junction contained 9 bases not matched to a gene. The CDR3 contains 15 residues. DNA of the CDR3: TGTGCCAGCAGCCAAGCGGGACAGCCGCTTTTTGGCTACACCTTC. Translating gives CASSQAGQPLFGYTF.

The chain's CDR3 is CASSLGGTQNTEAFF. Written as DNA, the CDR3 is TGTGCCAGTAGTTTAGGGGGGACACAGAACACTGAAGCTTTCTTT. The genes are TRBV19 and TRBJ1-1; perhaps TRBD1 as D (6 bases). The CDR3 totals 15 residues. CDR1 is LNHDA and CDR2 is SQIVND in the germline V gene (reference sequence). The ends were cut back, 5 bases at V and 1 base at J, with 14 bases in the middle.

V is TRBV13 and J is TRBJ1-6; 11 bases match TRBD1. The germline CDR1 and CDR2 sequences are PRHDT and FYEKMQ (reference sequence). The CDR3 has 17 amino acids. With V trimmed by 0 bases and J by 6 bases, 4 bases remained unmatched. Written as DNA, the CDR3 is TGTGCCAGCAGCTTAGGAGGACAGGGGGCAGCTAATTCACCCCTCCACTTT. Residues: CASSLGGQGAANSPLHF.

The rearrangement uses TRBV5-6 and TRBJ2-2; TRBD1 matches 7 bases. This CDR3 comprises 15 residues. Germline CDR1 is SGHDT and CDR2 is YYEEEE. After removal of 0 bases from V and 5 bases from J, the junction contained 4 bases not matched to a gene. The CDR3 here is CASSLGQGITGELFF. The CDR3 nucleotides read TGTGCCAGCAGCTTGGGACAGGGCATAACCGGGGAGCTGTTTTTT.

The chain combines TRBV7-3 with TRBJ2-2; weak D call: TRBD1 (5 bases). Germline lookup yields CDR1 SGHTA and CDR2 FQGTGA. This CDR3 is 14 amino acids long. The V end lost 3 bases, the J end lost 5 bases, and 10 bases lay between the germline ends. CDR3 DNA sequence: TGTGCCAGCAGCTTCGACAGCAGGACCGGGGAGCTGTTTTTT. Its protein product is CASSFDSRTGELFF. Full variable domain (remainder filled in from reference TRBV7-3 and TRBJ2-2): GAGVSQTPSNKVTEKGKYVELRCDPISGHTALYWYRQSLGQGPEFLIYFQGTGAADDSGLPNDRFFAVRPEGSVSTLKIQRTERGDSAVYLCASSFDSRTGELFFGEGSRLTVL.

This clone was recorded only once. For the CDR3, the DNA is TGTGCCAGCAGTGAAGTCGGGGATCAGCCCCAGCATTTT. Translating it yields CASSEVGDQPQHF. The chain employs TRBV6-1 and TRBJ1-5; D not certain. Germline-derived CDR1 and CDR2 are MNHNS and SASEGT. The CDR3 consists of 13 residues. V was shortened by 1 base and J by 5 bases, with 6 bases between the two germline ends.

The chain uses TRBV10-3 and TRBJ2-2; 7 bases line up with TRBD1. Germline loops: CDR1 ENHRY, CDR2 SYGVKD. V shed 0 bases, J shed 3 bases, and the junction held 7 bases outside the gene matches. The CDR3 extends over 17 amino acids. Here the CDR3 reads CAISESGAGGDTGELFF. The CDR3 nucleotides read TGTGCCATCAGTGAGTCAGGGGCAGGGGGAGACACCGGGGAGCTGTTTTTT.

The chain joins TRBV5-1 to TRBJ2-1; 9 nucleotides agree with TRBD1. Germline V gene sequence: CDR1 SGHRS, CDR2 YFSETQ. V trimming: 0 bases; J trimming: 8 bases; junction bases outside the gene matches: 9. This CDR3 has 16 residues. The CDR3 DNA follows: TGCGCCAGCAGCTTGGTGTTTTCGGGACAGGGAGATGAGCAGTTCTTC. Protein product: CASSLVFSGQGDEQFF. The entire variable domain, with the rest obtained from reference TRBV5-1 and TRBJ2-1, is as follows: KAGVTQTPRYLIKTRGQQVTLSCSPISGHRSVSWYQQTPGQGLQFLFEYFSETQRNKGNFPGRFSGRQFSNSRSEMNVSTLELGDSALYLCASSLVFSGQGDEQFFGPGTRLTVL.

This clone appeared a single time. V usage is TRBV28 and J usage is TRBJ1-6, with 8 bases lining up with TRBD1. CDR1 and CDR2 from the germline V gene are MDHEN and SYDVKM. The ends lost 2 bases at V and 5 bases at J; junction bases unmatched: 2. This CDR3 is 15 amino acids long. The CDR3 loop is CASSLKDRDNSPLHF. The CDR3 nucleotides are TGTGCCAGCAGTTTAAAGGACAGGGATAATTCACCCCTCCACTTT. The full variable domain, completed using reference TRBV28 and TRBJ1-6, is DVKVTQSSRYLVKRTGEKVFLECVQDMDHENMFWYRQDPGLGLRLIYFSYDVKMKEKGDIPEGYSVSREKKERFSLILESASTNQTSMYLCASSLKDRDNSPLHFGNGTRLTVT.

The chain has TRBV5-5 and TRBJ1-2; 7 nucleotides match TRBD1. CDR3 length equals 17 residues. Trimming removed 5 bases from V and 7 bases from J; junction bases left unmatched: 20. Germline V gene sequence: CDR1 SGHKS, CDR2 YYEKEE (reference sequence). The CDR3 coding sequence is TGTGCCAGCAGTCAAAGTCTGTCAGGGGGGTTAACTTTTGGCTACACCTTC. Translated: CASSQSLSGGLTFGYTF.

The chain is built from TRBV2 and TRBJ1-5; D may be TRBD1 (5 bases). The germline V gene encodes CDR1 SNHLY and CDR2 FYNNEI. The CDR3 is made up of 14 amino acids. V was pared by 6 bases and J by 1 base, with 10 bases between. The chain's CDR3 is CASRPEGSNQPQHF. The CDR3 region has the DNA TGTGCCAGCAGGCCGGAGGGGAGCAATCAGCCCCAGCATTTT. Filled out from reference TRBV2 and TRBJ1-5, the complete variable domain reads EPEVTQTPSHQVTQMGQEVILRCVPISNHLYFYWYRQILGQKVEFLVSFYNNEISEKSEIFDDQFSVERPDGSNFTLKIRSTKLEDSAMYFCASRPEGSNQPQHFGDGTRLSIL.

The rearrangement uses TRBV28 and TRBJ1-6; D perhaps matches TRBD1 (5 bases). Germline assignment: CDR1 MDHEN and CDR2 SYDVKM. The CDR3 extends over 14 amino acids. The V and J ends lost 7 bases and 4 bases respectively, with 11 bases between them. CDR3 protein: CASNSGAYNSPLHF. The CDR3 DNA sequence: TGTGCCAGCAACTCCGGGGCGTATAATTCACCCCTCCACTTT.

This sequence joins TRBV6-5 and TRBJ2-5; D remains ambiguous. Per the germline V gene, CDR1 is MNHEY and CDR2 is SVGAGI. This CDR3 is 15 amino acids long. V lost 3 bases and J 1 base, leaving 12 bases between the germline ends. CDR3 sequence reads: CASSYNRQPQETQYF. The CDR3 nucleotides are TGTGCCAGCAGTTATAACCGGCAGCCCCAAGAGACCCAGTACTTC.

The gene calls are TRBV19 and TRBJ1-4, with 12 bases lining up with TRBD1. Trimming at V came to 6 bases and at J to 6 bases, leaving 2 bases not matched to a gene. Germline V gene data show CDR1 as LNHDA and CDR2 as SQIVND (reference sequence). The CDR3 runs 14 residues. In DNA, the CDR3 is TGTGCCAGTAGGGGGACAGGGGGCTATGAAAAACTGTTTTTT. Its protein product is CASRGTGGYEKLFF.

This clone was detected only a few times. This chain joins TRBV6-6 and TRBJ1-6, with 7 bases matching TRBD1. Unmatched junction bases numbered 5, after V lost 2 bases and J lost 7 bases. Germline V gives CDR1 MNHNY, CDR2 SVGAGI (reference sequence). The CDR3 spans 15 residues. Written as DNA, the CDR3 is TGTGCCAGCAGTTACCCTCAGGGGGGGAATTCACCCCTCCACTTT. This translates into CASSYPQGGNSPLHF.

The chain joins TRBV5-1 to TRBJ1-1; D is ambiguous. Germline values: CDR1 SGHRS, CDR2 YFSETQ. The CDR3 is 16 amino acids. V lost 5 bases and J 4 bases, leaving 21 bases between the germline ends. The CDR3 nucleotides are TGCGCCAGCAGTTCCGCAACTCAAGGGTTGGGCACTGAAGCTTTCTTT. Translation: CASSSATQGLGTEAFF.

This rearrangement joins TRBV5-4 to TRBJ1-4; TRBD1 aligns across 7 bases. J lost 0 bases, V lost 4 bases, and 12 bases had no gene match. This CDR3 is 18 amino acids long. The germline CDR1 and CDR2 sequences are SGHNT and YYREEE (reference sequence). In nucleotides, the CDR3 is TGTGCCAGCAGCCAAGGGACAGCTCCCCTTGCAACTAATGAAAAACTGTTTTTT. It translates to CASSQGTAPLATNEKLFF.

The chain combines TRBV30 with TRBJ2-3, with 9 bases fitting TRBD2. This CDR3 has 16 amino acids. V gave up 0 bases and J gave up 0 bases; unmatched junction bases: 4. The germline V gene has CDR1 GTSNPN and CDR2 SVGIG (reference sequence). The CDR3 DNA follows: TGTGCCTGGAGTGTCGGCCTAGCGGGGAGCACAGATACGCAGTATTTT. It specifies CAWSVGLAGSTDTQYF.

This clone was detected only a few times. The chain is built from TRBV7-2 and TRBJ1-5; the D gene is possibly TRBD1 (6 bases). V gave up 0 bases and J gave up 3 bases, with 9 bases separating them. Per the germline V gene, CDR1 is SGHTA and CDR2 is FQGNSA. This CDR3 contains 15 residues. CDR3: CASSLATGINQPQHF. CDR3 DNA sequence: TGTGCCAGCAGCTTAGCGACAGGTATCAATCAGCCCCAGCATTTT.

The V gene is TRBV27, the J gene TRBJ1-4; 7 bases align to TRBD1. The CDR3 contains 15 residues. V was clipped by 5 bases and J by 8 bases; unmatched bases: 11. Germline V gene lookup returns CDR1 MNHEY and CDR2 SMNVEV (reference sequence). The CDR3: CASSPQGRVAEKLFF. The CDR3 nucleotides read TGTGCCAGCAGTCCACAGGGGCGAGTTGCCGAAAAACTGTTTTTT.

This chain links TRBV5-6 with TRBJ2-7; D perhaps matches TRBD1 (5 bases). V gave up 6 bases and J gave up 2 bases, with 12 bases separating them. CDR3 length: 13 amino acids. The germline CDR1 and CDR2 sequences are SGHDT and YYEEEE. The CDR3 coding sequence is TGTGCCAGCACCTCAGGGTTGGCCTACGAGCAGTACTTC. This sequence encodes CASTSGLAYEQYF.

The chain uses TRBV19 and TRBJ1-2; TRBD1 matches 8 bases. Trimming took 5 bases from V and 8 from J; bases not matched to a gene: 7. Per the germline V gene, CDR1 is LNHDA and CDR2 is SQIVND (reference sequence). CDR3 length: 13 residues. The CDR3 spells CASSPQGAGGYTF. CDR3 nucleotides: TGTGCCAGTAGTCCCCAGGGGGCCGGCGGCTACACCTTC.